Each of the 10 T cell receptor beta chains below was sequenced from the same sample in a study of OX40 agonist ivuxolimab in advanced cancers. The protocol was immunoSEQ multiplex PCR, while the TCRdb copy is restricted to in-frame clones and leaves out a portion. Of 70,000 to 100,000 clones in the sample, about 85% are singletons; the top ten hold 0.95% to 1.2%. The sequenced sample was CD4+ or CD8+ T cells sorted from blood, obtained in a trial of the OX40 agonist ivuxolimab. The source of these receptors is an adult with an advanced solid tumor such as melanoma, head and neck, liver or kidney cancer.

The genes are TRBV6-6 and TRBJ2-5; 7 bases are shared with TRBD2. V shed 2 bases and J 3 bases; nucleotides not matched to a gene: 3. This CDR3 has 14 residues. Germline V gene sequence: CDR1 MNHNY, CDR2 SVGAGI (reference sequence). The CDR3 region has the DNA TGTGCCAGCAGTTACGGTCTAGCGGAAGAGACCCAGTACTTC. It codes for CASSYGLAEETQYF.

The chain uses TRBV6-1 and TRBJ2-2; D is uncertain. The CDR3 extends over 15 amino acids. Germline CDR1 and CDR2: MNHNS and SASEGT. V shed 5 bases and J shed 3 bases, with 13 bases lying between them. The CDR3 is CASSPRTGHTGELFF. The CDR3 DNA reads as TGTGCCAGCAGTCCACGGACCGGTCACACCGGGGAGCTGTTTTTT.

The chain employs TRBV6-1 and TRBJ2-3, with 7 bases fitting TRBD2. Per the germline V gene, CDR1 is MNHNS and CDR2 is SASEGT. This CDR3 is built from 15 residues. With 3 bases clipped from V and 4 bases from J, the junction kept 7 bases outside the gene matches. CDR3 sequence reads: CASSEGRAGADTQYF. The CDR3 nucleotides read TGTGCCAGCAGTGAGGGTCGGGCGGGAGCAGATACGCAGTATTTT.

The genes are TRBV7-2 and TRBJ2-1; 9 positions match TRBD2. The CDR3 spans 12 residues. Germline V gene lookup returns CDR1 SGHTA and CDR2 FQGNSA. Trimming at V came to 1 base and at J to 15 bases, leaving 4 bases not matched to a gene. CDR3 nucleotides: TGTGCCAGCAGCTTAGGGACTAGCGTGCGGTTCTTC. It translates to CASSLGTSVRFF.

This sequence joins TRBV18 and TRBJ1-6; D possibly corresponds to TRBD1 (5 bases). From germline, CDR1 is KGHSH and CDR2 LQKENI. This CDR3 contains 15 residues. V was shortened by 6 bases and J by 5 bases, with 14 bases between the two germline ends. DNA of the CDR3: TGTGCCAGCTCCGGACAACGACCGAATAATTCACCCCTCCACTTT. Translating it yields CASSGQRPNNSPLHF.

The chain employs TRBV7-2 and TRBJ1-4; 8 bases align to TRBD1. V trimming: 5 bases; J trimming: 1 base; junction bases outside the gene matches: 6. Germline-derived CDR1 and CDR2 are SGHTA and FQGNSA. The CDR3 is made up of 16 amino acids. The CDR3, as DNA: TGTGCCAGCAGCCAGGGGGCGGCCGTAACTAATGAAAAACTGTTTTTT. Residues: CASSQGAAVTNEKLFF.

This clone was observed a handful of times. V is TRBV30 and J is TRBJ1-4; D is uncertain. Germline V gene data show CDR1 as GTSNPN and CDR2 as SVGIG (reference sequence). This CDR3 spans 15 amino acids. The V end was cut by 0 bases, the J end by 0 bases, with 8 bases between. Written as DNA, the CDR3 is TGTGCCTGGAGTGTACGGACGGCAACTAATGAAAAACTGTTTTTT. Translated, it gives CAWSVRTATNEKLFF. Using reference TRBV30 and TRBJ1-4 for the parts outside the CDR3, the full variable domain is SQTIHQWPATLVQPVGSPLSLECTVEGTSNPNLYWYRQAAGRGLQLLFYSVGIGQISSEVPQNLSASRPQDRQFILSSKKLLLSDSGFYLCAWSVRTATNEKLFFGSGTQLSVL.

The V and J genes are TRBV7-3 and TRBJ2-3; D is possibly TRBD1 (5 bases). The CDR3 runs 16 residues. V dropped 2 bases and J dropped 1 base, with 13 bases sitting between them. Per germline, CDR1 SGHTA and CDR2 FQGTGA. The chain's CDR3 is CASSLSGAQGTDTQYF. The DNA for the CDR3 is TGTGCCAGCAGCTTATCTGGGGCGCAAGGCACAGATACGCAGTATTTT.

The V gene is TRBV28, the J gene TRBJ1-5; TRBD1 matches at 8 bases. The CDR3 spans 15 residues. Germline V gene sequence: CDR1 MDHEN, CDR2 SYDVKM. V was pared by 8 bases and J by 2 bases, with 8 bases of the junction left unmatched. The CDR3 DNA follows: TGTGCCAGCTCTTCAGGGGGCGAGGGCAATCAGCCCCAGCATTTT. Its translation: CASSSGGEGNQPQHF.

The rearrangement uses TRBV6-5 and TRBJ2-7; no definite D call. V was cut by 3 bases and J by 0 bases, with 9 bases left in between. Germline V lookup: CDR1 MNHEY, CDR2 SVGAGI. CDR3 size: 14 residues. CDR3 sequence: CASSYGRSSYEQYF. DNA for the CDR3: TGTGCCAGCAGTTATGGCAGGAGCTCCTACGAGCAGTACTTC.